The 14 T cell receptor beta chains in this list originate from one sample, sequenced in a study of response to subunit inactivated influenza vaccine. MiXCR, run by TCRdb on the RT-PCR reads, gives a single entry per CDR3 protein. The sample has some 600,000 distinct CDR3 sequences, approximately 15% seen once. The specimen comprised PBMCs from blood, sampled roughly 15 days before vaccination. These receptors came from a man aged 45-65 years who received an inactivated influenza vaccine.

This clonotype was counted between two and nine times. The rearrangement links TRBV28 to TRBJ2-5, with TRBD1 identical over 9 bases. The V and J ends lost 6 bases and 4 bases, in that order; junction bases with no gene match: 6. Germline V gene lookup returns CDR1 MDHEN and CDR2 SYDVKM. The CDR3 is made up of 14 amino acids. For the CDR3, the DNA is TGTGCCAGCAGAAACAGGGGGCGCCCAGAGACCCAGTACTTC. This encodes CASRNRGRPETQYF.

This clonotype has ten or more counts. This sequence joins TRBV28 and TRBJ2-7; unclear D gene. Deletions cut 5 bases from V and 3 bases from J, with 8 bases between. Germline lookup yields CDR1 MDHEN and CDR2 SYDVKM. This CDR3 has 12 residues. The CDR3 DNA sequence: TGTGCCAGCAGTGTCTATAACTACGAGCAGTACTTC. It encodes CASSVYNYEQYF.

This clonotype showed up many times. This chain connects TRBV4-3 to TRBJ2-7; D is possibly TRBD1 or TRBD2 (5 bases each). CDR1 and CDR2 (germline): LGHNA, YSLEER. The CDR3 consists of 17 residues. The ends were cut back, 0 bases at V and 3 bases at J, with 18 bases in the middle. The CDR3 reads CASSQDSWGKGDYEQYF. As DNA, the CDR3 is TGCGCCAGCAGCCAAGATAGTTGGGGGAAAGGGGACTACGAGCAGTACTTC.

In DNA, the CDR3 is TGCAGCGTTCGGGGGGCTAGCGGACGCACAGATACGCAGTATTTT. Protein: CSVRGASGRTDTQYF. The chain has TRBV29-1 and TRBJ2-3, with a tentative D call TRBD2 (7 bases). This CDR3 region has 15 residues. Germline V gene sequence: CDR1 SQVTM, CDR2 ANQGSEA. Between the trimmed V and J ends, which lost 5 bases and 1 base, there was a span of 16 bases.

This clonotype showed up just a few times. The chain carries TRBV15 and TRBJ2-1; possible D gene TRBD1, 5 bases. From germline, CDR1 is LNHNV and CDR2 YYDKDF (reference sequence). The CDR3 has 14 residues. Trimming removed 2 bases at V and 8 bases at J, with 13 bases between. The CDR3 sequence is CATSRQGLSHEQFF. CDR3 nucleotides: TGTGCCACCAGCAGACAGGGCCTATCGCATGAGCAGTTCTTC.

The chain has TRBV12-3 or TRBV12-4 and TRBJ2-2; possibly TRBD2 for D (6 bases). Trimming left V 7 bases short and J 2 bases short, with 11 bases between. The CDR3 has 14 amino acids. The CDR3: CASKPGLNTGELFF. Written as DNA, the CDR3 is TGTGCCAGCAAGCCGGGACTCAACACCGGGGAGCTGTTTTTT.

The rearrangement links TRBV2 to TRBJ2-7; possible D gene TRBD1, 6 bases. Trimming pared 7 bases from V and 0 bases from J, leaving 16 bases between. CDR1 is SNHLY, CDR2 FYNNEI, per germline. This CDR3 has 15 residues. The DNA of the CDR3 is TGTGCCAGCAACCTCGGGACATCCTTCTCCTACGAGCAGTACTTC. Translation gives CASNLGTSFSYEQYF.

This clonotype was picked up one time. The chain employs TRBV2 and TRBJ2-7; D perhaps matches TRBD2 (5 bases). The V gene's germline CDR1 is SNHLY and CDR2 FYNNEI. Trimming shortened V by 5 bases and J by 9 bases, and 26 bases separated the two germline ends. The CDR3 is 16 residues long. CDR3 nucleotide sequence: TGTGCCAGCAGTCACGCGGAAGGCATACCCTTACGGGGGCAGTACTTC. It encodes CASSHAEGIPLRGQYF.

This clonotype was found a few times. The J gene is TRBJ2-1, the V gene TRBV11-2, with 9 positions matching TRBD2. Germline trimming cut 5 bases from V and 3 bases from J; bases unmatched to any gene: 8. Germline lookup yields CDR1 SGHAT and CDR2 FQNNGV. The CDR3 is made up of 16 amino acids. CDR3 sequence reads: CASSPRSGGSYNEQFF. In DNA, the CDR3 is TGTGCCAGCAGCCCGAGGAGCGGGGGGAGCTACAATGAGCAGTTCTTC. Full variable domain (outside the CDR3, taken from reference TRBV11-2 and TRBJ2-1): EAGVAQSPRYKIIEKRQSVAFWCNPISGHATLYWYQQILGQGPKLLIQFQNNGVVDDSQLPKDRFSAERLKGVDSTLKIQPAKLEDSAVYLCASSPRSGGSYNEQFFGPGTRLTVL.

The rearrangement links TRBV4-2 to TRBJ2-1, with 7 bases aligning to TRBD2. Germline values: CDR1 LGHNA, CDR2 YNFKEQ. J lost 4 bases, V lost 0 bases, and 3 bases had no gene match. This CDR3 region has 15 residues. The CDR3 sequence: CASSQERAGYNEQFF. In DNA form, the CDR3 reads TGTGCCAGCAGCCAAGAACGAGCGGGGTACAATGAGCAGTTCTTC.

This clonotype was recorded a few times. The V call is TRBV3-1, the J call TRBJ1-2; TRBD1 aligns across 8 bases. Germline V gene data show CDR1 as LGHDT and CDR2 as YNNKEL (reference sequence). The V segment lost 0 bases and the J segment 7 bases; nucleotides outside the gene matches: 7. The length of the CDR3 is 15 residues. Written as DNA, the CDR3 is TGTGCCAGCAGCCAAGATGCAGGGGGCGCCGGTGGCTACACCTTC. As protein: CASSQDAGGAGGYTF.

The rearrangement joins TRBV14 to TRBJ2-3; the D gene is possibly TRBD2 (6 bases). V was pared by 4 bases and J by 2 bases, with 13 bases between. The CDR3 runs to 15 residues. Germline CDR1 is SGHDN and CDR2 is FVKESK. The CDR3 coding sequence is TGTGCCAGCAGCCGCCTAGCGTCCCACACAGATACGCAGTATTTT. It encodes CASSRLASHTDTQYF.

This clonotype has more than one count but fewer than ten. The CDR3 nucleotides read TGTGCCAGCAGCCATACGGGACAGGGAGCCGGCTACACCTTC. Translating it yields CASSHTGQGAGYTF. The chain joins TRBV3-1 to TRBJ1-2; 9 nucleotides match TRBD1. CDR1 and CDR2 (germline): LGHDT, YNNKEL (reference sequence). This CDR3 contains 14 residues. V dropped 3 bases and J dropped 8; count of bases not matched to a gene: 7.

This chain uses TRBV28 with TRBJ1-2; D is uncertain. V shed 8 bases and J shed 6 bases, with 13 bases lying between them. The CDR3 loop spans 12 amino acids. Germline values: CDR1 MDHEN, CDR2 SYDVKM. CDR3 residues: CASFGRPNGYTF. CDR3 DNA sequence: TGTGCCAGCTTCGGGAGACCAAATGGCTACACCTTC.